This is a list of T cell receptor beta chains from one sample in a study of a mutant IDH1 vaccine in newly diagnosed glioma. No antigens are known for them. Repertoires were generated with immunoSEQ multiplex PCR, while TCRdb's copy carries only in-frame clones and drops some. The top ten clones hold around 2% of a sample with about 82,000 clones, 85% of them seen once. The sequenced sample was PBMCs, obtained from a glioma patient whose treatment included an IDH1 peptide vaccine. All receptors come from a man aged 25 to 45 with glioma. Some clones in this sample may be carry-over from other donors' samples. CDR3s include the opening cysteine and the closing phenylalanine or tryptophan. The order of the fields is D gene, clone size, V gene, J gene, CDR3 protein, CDR3 DNA. D genes are given only for firm matches. Clone size is stated in some rows and not others, as once, few, many or a class when expanded.

d_gene: -; abundance: -; v_gene: TRBV11-2; j_gene: TRBJ1-1; CDR3aa: CASSLVRGATEAFF; CDR3nt: TGTGCCAGCAGCTTAGTTCGGGGGGCCACTGAAGCTTTCTTT
d_gene: TRBD1; abundance: -; v_gene: TRBV18; j_gene: TRBJ1-6; CDR3aa: CASSPGQDHSPLHF; CDR3nt: TGTGCCAGCTCCCCAGGACAGGACCATTCACCCCTCCACTTT
d_gene: -; abundance: few; v_gene: TRBV4-3; j_gene: TRBJ1-6; CDR3aa: CASSQAKDGYSPLHF; CDR3nt: TGCGCCAGCAGCCAAGCGAAGGACGGGTATTCACCCCTCCACTTT
d_gene: TRBD1; abundance: -; v_gene: TRBV9; j_gene: TRBJ1-2; CDR3aa: CASTRQGPNYGYTF; CDR3nt: TGTGCCAGCACGAGACAGGGGCCCAACTATGGCTACACCTTC
d_gene: -; abundance: -; v_gene: TRBV7-2; j_gene: TRBJ1-3; CDR3aa: CASSLGPPAGGNTIYF; CDR3nt: TGTGCCAGCAGCTTAGGCCCACCGGCAGGTGGAAACACCATATATTTT
d_gene: -; abundance: -; v_gene: TRBV29-1; j_gene: TRBJ1-2; CDR3aa: CSVEGAYGYTF; CDR3nt: TGCAGCGTTGAGGGGGCGTATGGCTACACCTTC
d_gene: -; abundance: -; v_gene: TRBV28; j_gene: TRBJ1-2; CDR3aa: CASSSPRKGFNGYTF; CDR3nt: TGTGCCAGCAGTTCCCCTAGGAAGGGGTTTAATGGCTACACCTTC
d_gene: -; abundance: few; v_gene: TRBV19; j_gene: TRBJ2-7; CDR3aa: CASSIEFKGEQYF; CDR3nt: TGTGCCAGTAGTATAGAGTTCAAGGGTGAGCAGTACTTC
d_gene: TRBD2; abundance: -; v_gene: TRBV28; j_gene: TRBJ2-2; CDR3aa: CASSFKLPSGRMNTGELFF; CDR3nt: TGTGCCAGCAGTTTTAAACTCCCTAGCGGGAGGATGAACACCGGGGAGCTGTTTTTT
d_gene: -; abundance: -; v_gene: TRBV28; j_gene: TRBJ1-5; CDR3aa: CASSLYSRDQPQHF; CDR3nt: TGTGCCAGCAGTTTATACAGTAGGGATCAGCCCCAGCATTTT
d_gene: -; abundance: -; v_gene: TRBV10-3; j_gene: TRBJ2-7; CDR3aa: CAISESGGVRIEQYF; CDR3nt: TGTGCCATCAGTGAGTCCGGGGGTGTTCGTATCGAGCAGTACTTC
d_gene: -; abundance: -; v_gene: TRBV10-3; j_gene: TRBJ2-1; CDR3aa: CAIQREGWRYNEQFF; CDR3nt: TGTGCCATCCAACGCGAGGGATGGCGGTACAATGAGCAGTTCTTC
d_gene: -; abundance: -; v_gene: TRBV7-6; j_gene: TRBJ1-2; CDR3aa: CASSLKGGRAGDTYGYTF; CDR3nt: TGTGCCAGCAGCTTAAAGGGGGGTCGGGCAGGGGATACCTATGGCTACACCTTC
d_gene: -; abundance: once; v_gene: TRBV7-8; j_gene: TRBJ1-5; CDR3aa: CASSPAEGQPQHF; CDR3nt: TGTGCCAGCAGCCCCGCGGAGGGTCAGCCCCAGCATTTT
d_gene: TRBD2; abundance: -; v_gene: TRBV4-1; j_gene: TRBJ2-2; CDR3aa: CASSPGLAGGPWTGELFF; CDR3nt: TGCGCCAGCAGCCCCGGACTAGCGGGAGGGCCATGGACCGGGGAGCTGTTTTTT
d_gene: -; abundance: -; v_gene: TRBV19; j_gene: TRBJ1-2; CDR3aa: CASSPGSTYGYTF; CDR3nt: TGTGCCAGTAGTCCCGGGTCTACCTATGGCTACACCTTC
d_gene: -; abundance: -; v_gene: TRBV5-1; j_gene: TRBJ1-1; CDR3aa: CASSDPGLNTEAFF; CDR3nt: TGCGCCAGCAGTGACCCAGGCCTAAACACTGAAGCTTTCTTT
d_gene: -; abundance: -; v_gene: TRBV7-2; j_gene: TRBJ2-1; CDR3aa: CASSFPGNEQFF; CDR3nt: TGTGCCAGCAGTTTTCCGGGCAATGAGCAGTTCTTC
d_gene: TRBD2; abundance: -; v_gene: TRBV7-2; j_gene: TRBJ2-3; CDR3aa: CASRRSGERTDTQYF; CDR3nt: TGTGCCAGCAGGAGAAGCGGGGAACGCACAGATACGCAGTATTTT
d_gene: -; abundance: -; v_gene: TRBV28; j_gene: TRBJ2-3; CDR3aa: CASSYSSLQRDGTYTQYF; CDR3nt: TGTGCCAGCAGTTATAGTAGCCTTCAGCGGGATGGGACATATACGCAGTATTTT
d_gene: -; abundance: once; v_gene: TRBV6-1; j_gene: TRBJ1-5; CDR3aa: CASSEMGLSNQPQHF; CDR3nt: TGTGCCAGCAGTGAAATGGGGCTGAGCAATCAGCCCCAGCATTTT
d_gene: TRBD1; abundance: -; v_gene: TRBV18; j_gene: TRBJ1-1; CDR3aa: CASSGDSVMNTEAFF; CDR3nt: TGTGCCAGCTCAGGGGACAGCGTCATGAACACTGAAGCTTTCTTT
d_gene: -; abundance: once; v_gene: TRBV10-3; j_gene: TRBJ2-7; CDR3aa: CAISEPGNYQSF; CDR3nt: TGTGCCATCAGTGAACCGGGAAACTATCAGTCCTTC
d_gene: TRBD2; abundance: -; v_gene: TRBV2; j_gene: TRBJ2-2; CDR3aa: CASSTGTSVGELFF; CDR3nt: TGTGCCAGCAGTACCGGGACTAGCGTCGGGGAGCTGTTTTTT
d_gene: -; abundance: -; v_gene: TRBV6-5; j_gene: TRBJ1-6; CDR3aa: CASSYLGEPLHF; CDR3nt: TGTGCCAGCAGTTACTTAGGGGAACCCCTCCACTTT
d_gene: -; abundance: once; v_gene: TRBV5-6; j_gene: TRBJ1-2; CDR3aa: CASSLYGYYGYTF; CDR3nt: TGTGCCAGCAGCTTGTACGGTTACTATGGCTACACCTTC
d_gene: TRBD1; abundance: -; v_gene: TRBV6-9; j_gene: TRBJ1-5; CDR3aa: CASSNRDRGPQYSNQPQHF; CDR3nt: TGTGCCAGCAGTAACCGGGACAGGGGGCCTCAATATAGCAATCAGCCCCAGCATTTT
d_gene: TRBD2; abundance: -; v_gene: TRBV19; j_gene: TRBJ2-5; CDR3aa: CASSPDGRGGRETQYF; CDR3nt: TGTGCCAGTAGCCCCGACGGGCGGGGAGGGCGAGAGACCCAGTACTTC
d_gene: TRBD1; abundance: -; v_gene: TRBV11-1; j_gene: TRBJ2-1; CDR3aa: CASSPQWDSKYNEQFF; CDR3nt: TGTGCCAGCAGCCCGCAATGGGACAGCAAGTACAATGAGCAGTTCTTC